This T cell receptor (beta chain) was sequenced in a study of cytomegalovirus exposure and HLA in healthy donors. Study-wide points: Other equally common chains were less clonally expanded than HLA-associated TCR beta chains, a later analysis showed. Among the CMV-associated chains, a few were confirmed in vitro as specific for CMV antigens. It was reportedly the case that the classifier diagnosed cytomegalovirus status with high specificity and sensitivity.

CDR1 is SGHAT, CDR2 FQNNGV, per germline. Trimming cost V 1 base and J 4 bases; bases outside gene matches: 5. This CDR3 spans 15 amino acids. It was with 60 Vbeta and 13 Jbeta primers that the PCR ran. Assay used: immunoSEQ multiplex PCR; TCRdb lists only in-frame clones, some missing. The sample shows under 200,000 clones, roughly 82% of them seen only once. About this clone: Its antigen is not known.

This receptor was identified in a woman between 50 and 59 years old in good health and CMV-seropositive. Material for sequencing was PBMCs. The rearrangement links TRBV11-2 to TRBJ2-5; 8 bases map to TRBD2. The CDR3 DNA is TGTGCCAGCAGCTTAGGACTAGCGACGGGAGAGACCCAGTACTTC. Residues: CASSLGLATGETQYF.